This T cell receptor beta chain was recorded in a study of post-analysis software for immune sequencing data (dated by TCRdb to the mid-2010s). In the study overall: Recorded disease courses included relapsing-remitting, secondary progressive and progressive-relapsing multiple sclerosis, with some patients lacking subtype annotation. The multiple sclerosis patient repertoires were compared with about a dozen previously published healthy control repertoires from donors aged roughly 6 to 25 years. A subset of samples was prepared in parallel using single-end sample barcoding, then pooled and co-amplified after Illumina adapter ligation.

The protocol used for the library was PCR. TCRdb records Illumina HiSeq 2500 as the sequencer. To reduce PCR and sequencing biases, unique molecular identifiers were incorporated into the TCR beta cDNA libraries. Roughly 0.5 million cDNA molecules were obtained per 1 to 10 million input T cells, so each molecule approximated one T cell. Patient libraries were prepared and sequenced with the same protocol used for the earlier healthy control dataset. Within a given batch, samples were prepared together, multiplexed and sequenced on the same HiSeq lane. Per the source publication's procedure: MIGEC handled the raw barcoded reads, throwing out single-read molecular identifier groups before consensus assembly and CDR3 extraction. Clonotype tables were post-analysed with VDJtools, normalizing diversity by down-sampling all datasets to the smallest sample size. In repertoire overlap clustering, CDR3 amino acid sequences, but not nucleotide sequences, were matched to correct batch-related cross-sample contamination. TCRdb reprocessing: public reads trimmed at Q25 with fastp, clones called with MiXCR, in-frame beta chains kept. Rows are unified per CDR3 protein, each entry keeping the most common DNA and genes. It is TCRdb's table, rather than the study itself, that gives the V and J calls and clone size. The sample table lists 650,000 to 850,000 distinct CDR3 sequences, under 60% of them with a count of one. 4.9% of the sample is taken by the ten largest.

A distance of 20 bases separates the germline ends of V and J, which lose 6 bases and 8 bases respectively. The CDR3, from cysteine to phenylalanine, totals 14 residues. The only DNA kept is the CDR3, 42 bases in frame from the first base. The germline V gene encodes CDR1 SQVTM and CDR2 ANQGSEA. TCR beta repertoires were profiled from peripheral blood of more than ten young patients with multiple sclerosis to demonstrate the VDJtools post-analysis software. The multiple sclerosis patients were children and adolescents ranging in age from about 6 to 16 years. With regard to this clonotype: Its antigen remains unidentified. Per-base qualities were not stored, and no clone one base away is much larger.

What the authors observed across the whole study: Roughly 5 TRBV segments, including TRBV5-6, TRBV5-1 and TRBV20-1, were significantly more frequent in patients than controls. Multiple sclerosis patients had significantly lower normalized Chao1 diversity than controls, a result that suggests substantial peripheral T-cell clonal expansion. The control group was slightly older than the multiple sclerosis patient group. When samples were clustered directly using the F measure, samples prepared in the same batch co-clustered strongly, which prompted a batch-effect correction.

Sequenced sample: blood. This sequence originates from a girl between 5 and 17 years old with multiple sclerosis. This receptor chain uses TRBV29-1 and TRBJ2-1; a weak D assignment points to TRBD2 (6 bases agree). The CDR3 here reads CSVDTGTGSDEQFF. The sequence in DNA is TGCAGCGTCGATACCGGGACTGGAAGCGATGAGCAGTTCTTC.